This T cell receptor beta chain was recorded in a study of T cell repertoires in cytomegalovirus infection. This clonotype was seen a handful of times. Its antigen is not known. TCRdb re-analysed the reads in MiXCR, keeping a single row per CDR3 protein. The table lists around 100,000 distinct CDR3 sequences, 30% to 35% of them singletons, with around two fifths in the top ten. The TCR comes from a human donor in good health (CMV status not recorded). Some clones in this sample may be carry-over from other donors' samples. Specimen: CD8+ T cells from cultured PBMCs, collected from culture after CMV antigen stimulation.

As DNA, the CDR3 is TGCGCCAGCAGCCAAGTCGGGGACGGCACCGGGGAGCTGTTTTTT. Translated: CASSQVGDGTGELFF. The chain is built from TRBV4-1 and TRBJ2-2, with D perhaps being TRBD1 or TRBD2 (5 bases each). CDR1 MGHRA and CDR2 YSYEKL come from the germline V gene. Trimming removed 1 base from V and 4 bases from J, with 10 bases in between. This CDR3 is built from 15 residues.